Below, 23 T cell receptor beta chains from the same sample are listed, as sequenced in a study of cytomegalovirus exposure and HLA in healthy donors. PCR was performed using 60 Vbeta and 13 Jbeta primers. Using immunoSEQ multiplex PCR, the repertoire was profiled, and TCRdb retains in-frame clones only, with some absent. The sample shows about 150,000 clones, about 70% of them seen only once. The sequencing input was PBMCs. The receptors were gathered from a male donor in good health and CMV-seronegative.

The chain uses TRBV7-9 and TRBJ2-5; D uncertain. The CDR3 has 14 amino acids. CDR1 is SEHNR, CDR2 FQNEAQ, per germline (reference sequence). Trimming left V 3 bases short and J 2 bases short, with 10 bases between. The CDR3 nucleotides are TGTGCCAGCAGCTTGATGACTGCTCAAGAGACCCAGTACTTC. Amino acids: CASSLMTAQETQYF.

The V call is TRBV27, the J call TRBJ1-2; weak D call: TRBD1 (5 bases). The germline CDR1 and CDR2 sequences are MNHEY and SMNVEV (reference sequence). The germline V and J ends were trimmed by 0 bases and 3 bases, with 8 bases remaining between them. The CDR3 is 14 residues long. DNA for the CDR3: TGTGCCAGCAGTTTATCGGGGGGGGACTATGGCTACACCTTC. Translating gives CASSLSGGDYGYTF.

The chain employs TRBV6-5 and TRBJ1-2, with TRBD1 matching 8 bases. The CDR3 loop spans 14 amino acids. Germline V gene sequence: CDR1 MNHEY, CDR2 SVGAGI. Losses at the gene ends were 6 bases for V and 5 bases for J; bases not matched to a gene: 8. The CDR3 is CASRIPTGGYGYTF. CDR3 DNA sequence: TGTGCCAGCAGGATACCCACAGGGGGTTATGGCTACACCTTC.

Only a few counts were recorded for this clone. The V gene is TRBV9, the J gene TRBJ2-1, with a possible D match to TRBD1 (7 bases). The CDR3 loop spans 13 amino acids. Germline loops: CDR1 SGDLS, CDR2 YYNGEE. Trimming took 0 bases from V and 9 from J, leaving 10 bases between them. The CDR3 sequence is CASSVVQGGEQFF. CDR3 DNA: TGTGCCAGCAGCGTAGTCCAGGGGGGTGAGCAGTTCTTC.

The rearrangement joins TRBV5-4 to TRBJ2-1; 8 positions agree with TRBD2. The trim removed 4 bases at V and 5 bases at J, leaving 11 bases unmatched. Germline V gene sequence: CDR1 SGHNT, CDR2 YYREEE (reference sequence). The CDR3 sequence is 16 residues long. CDR3 sequence (DNA): TGTGCCAGCAGCCCCCCGGGGGGGCGGGGCGACAATGAGCAGTTCTTC. As protein: CASSPPGGRGDNEQFF.

The rearrangement uses TRBV27 and TRBJ2-1; D is ambiguous. CDR1 is MNHEY, CDR2 SMNVEV, per germline (reference sequence). With 11 bases removed from V and 0 bases from J, the gap between germline ends came to 17 bases. CDR3 length: 15 amino acids. This CDR3 reads CASQAAGTSYNEQFF. CDR3 coding DNA: TGTGCCTCCCAGGCAGCAGGCACCTCCTACAATGAGCAGTTCTTC.

The V gene is TRBV9, the J gene TRBJ1-4; 10 nucleotides align to TRBD1. Trimming cost V 0 bases and J 5 bases; bases outside gene matches: 10. Looked up from germline, CDR1 is SGDLS and CDR2 is YYNGEE. This CDR3 comprises 18 residues. The chain's CDR3 is CASSVDAGQGKRNEKLFF. Here the CDR3 DNA reads TGTGCCAGCAGCGTAGACGCGGGACAGGGGAAACGCAATGAAAAACTGTTTTTT.

The chain has TRBV11-2 and TRBJ2-7, with a possible D match to TRBD2 (6 bases). V dropped 4 bases and J dropped 2 bases, with 21 bases sitting between them. The V gene's germline CDR1 is SGHAT and CDR2 FQNNGV. This CDR3 contains 17 residues. The CDR3 DNA reads TGTGCCAGCAGCTCGCCTGGAGGGAATAGCGGACCCTACGAGCAGTACTTC. This encodes CASSSPGGNSGPYEQYF.

Comment on this clone: The junction differs from germline at one of its ends, possibly a read error. The rearrangement uses TRBV2 and TRBJ2-7; 7 bases agree with TRBD2. Germline values: CDR1 SNHLY, CDR2 FYNNEI. The CDR3 loop spans 11 amino acids. CDR3 nucleotides: TGTGCCAGCAGTCGGGACTACCAGCAGTACTTC. Amino acids: CASSRDYQQYF.

For the CDR3, the DNA is TGCGCCAGCAGCTTTGTAGAGGGTTATAATTCACCCCTCCACTTT. Translating gives CASSFVEGYNSPLHF. The chain couples TRBV5-1 to TRBJ1-6; no clear D. Germline CDR1 reads SGHRS; CDR2 reads YFSETQ. Trimming took 2 bases from V and 4 from J, leaving 10 bases between them. The CDR3 consists of 15 residues.

The chain has TRBV28 and TRBJ2-7; no clear D gene. Germline CDR1 reads MDHEN; CDR2 reads SYDVKM. Between the trimmed V and J ends, which lost 6 bases and 2 bases, there was a span of 11 bases. There are 13 residues in the CDR3. The CDR3 DNA follows: TGTGCCAGCAGACCCGAGATTCCCTACGAGCAGTACTTC. Translating it yields CASRPEIPYEQYF.

A few counts support this clone. V gene TRBV9 combines with J gene TRBJ1-1; 10 positions match TRBD1. V lost 4 bases to trimming and J lost 4 bases; unmatched junction nucleotides: 7. The CDR3 covers 15 residues. Germline CDR1 reads SGDLS; CDR2 reads YYNGEE. The CDR3 DNA reads TGTGCCAGCAGCCAGATGACAGGGGGCATCACTGAAGCTTTCTTT. Protein: CASSQMTGGITEAFF.

In this sample, this clone turned up once. This chain joins TRBV10-3 and TRBJ1-5; 8 nucleotides match TRBD1. Germline-derived CDR1 and CDR2 are ENHRY and SYGVKD. CDR3 size: 13 residues. V shed 6 bases, J shed 7 bases, and the junction held 5 bases outside the gene matches. Written as DNA, the CDR3 is TGTGCCATCAGGGAGGACAGGGACCAGCCCCAGCATTTT. This translates into CAIREDRDQPQHF.

The chain is built from TRBV5-6 and TRBJ2-1; 7 bases are shared with TRBD2. In germline, CDR1 is SGHDT, CDR2 YYEEEE. This CDR3 has 18 residues. After removal of 2 bases from V and 2 bases from J, the junction contained 13 bases not matched to a gene. CDR3 sequence: CASSFRAERLAAYNEQFF. The CDR3, as DNA: TGTGCCAGCAGCTTTAGGGCGGAGCGACTAGCCGCCTACAATGAGCAGTTCTTC.

V is TRBV21-1 and J is TRBJ2-5; TRBD1, the table's D call, lacks a check against the DNA. TRBV21-1 is a pseudogene locus. This CDR3 is built from 13 residues. This CDR3 reads CASSGRTVKTQYF. The CDR3 DNA is TGTGCCAGCAGCGGGCGGACAGTAAAGACCCAGTACTTC.

CDR3 loop: CAISASSNQPQHF. The CDR3, as DNA: TGTGCCATCAGTGCGAGTAGCAATCAGCCCCAGCATTTT. The rearrangement uses TRBV10-3 and TRBJ1-5; D is uncertain. V dropped 4 bases and J dropped 0 bases, with 4 bases sitting between them. The CDR3 loop spans 13 amino acids. The germline gives CDR1 ENHRY, CDR2 SYGVKD.

The chain joins TRBV19 to TRBJ2-5; 12 positions agree with TRBD1. Germline values: CDR1 LNHDA, CDR2 SQIVND (reference sequence). V lost 3 bases, J lost 5 bases, and 4 bases stayed unmatched. The CDR3 sequence is 15 residues long. Here the CDR3 reads CASSMGTGGAETQYF. In DNA, the CDR3 is TGTGCCAGTAGTATGGGGACAGGGGGCGCGGAGACCCAGTACTTC.

This clone was counted once. The V and J genes are TRBV18 and TRBJ1-2, with 8 bases matching TRBD1. Germline loops: CDR1 KGHSH, CDR2 LQKENI. CDR3 length equals 16 residues. Trimming at V came to 0 bases and at J to 0 bases, leaving 3 bases not matched to a gene. CDR3 DNA: TGTGCCAGCTCACCACCTGGACAGGGATCTAACTATGGCTACACCTTC. Protein: CASSPPGQGSNYGYTF.

The V and J genes are TRBV15 and TRBJ2-5; no reliable D call. V lost 3 bases, J lost 2 bases, and 10 bases lay in between. CDR1 is LNHNV and CDR2 is YYDKDF in the germline V gene (reference sequence). The CDR3 runs to 14 residues. CDR3 nucleotides: TGTGCCACCAGCAGGAGCGCCGAGCAAGAGACCCAGTACTTC. This translates into CATSRSAEQETQYF.

The rearrangement uses TRBV5-4 and TRBJ2-5, with 13 bases fitting TRBD2. The J call may be incorrect, as the DNA end agrees better with TRBJ2-7. This CDR3 has 20 amino acids. Germline V lookup: CDR1 SGHNT, CDR2 YYREEE (reference sequence). The CDR3: CANGSGLAGVSFLSSYEQYF. CDR3 nucleotide sequence: TGTGCCAACGGCTCTGGACTAGCGGGGGTTTCGTTCTTAAGCTCCTACGAGCAGTACTTC.

The gene calls are TRBV15 and TRBJ2-1; perhaps TRBD2 as D (6 bases). Between the trimmed V and J ends, which lost 0 bases and 0 bases, there was a span of 15 bases. The CDR3 is made up of 18 amino acids. Germline CDR1 reads LNHNV; CDR2 reads YYDKDF (reference sequence). CDR3 residues: CATSRDYKAGSSYNEQFF. The DNA of the CDR3 is TGTGCCACCAGCAGAGATTATAAGGCGGGGAGCTCCTACAATGAGCAGTTCTTC.

This clone was seen more than once but under ten times. CDR3 sequence reads: CASSSYRGGNYGYTF. The CDR3 nucleotides read TGTGCCAGCAGCTCATATAGGGGGGGGAACTATGGCTACACCTTC. This chain uses TRBV11-2 with TRBJ1-2; perhaps TRBD1 as D (6 bases). V dropped 4 bases and J dropped 2 bases, with 14 bases sitting between them. From germline, CDR1 is SGHAT and CDR2 FQNNGV. The CDR3 is 15 residues long.

V gene TRBV5-4 combines with J gene TRBJ1-3; 7 bases are a match to TRBD1. V shed 2 bases, J shed 3 bases, and the junction held 2 bases outside the gene matches. This CDR3 spans 14 amino acids. In germline, CDR1 is SGHNT, CDR2 YYREEE (reference sequence). CDR3 DNA sequence: TGTGCCAGCAGCTTACGGGACAGTGGAAACACCATATATTTT. Amino acid sequence: CASSLRDSGNTIYF.